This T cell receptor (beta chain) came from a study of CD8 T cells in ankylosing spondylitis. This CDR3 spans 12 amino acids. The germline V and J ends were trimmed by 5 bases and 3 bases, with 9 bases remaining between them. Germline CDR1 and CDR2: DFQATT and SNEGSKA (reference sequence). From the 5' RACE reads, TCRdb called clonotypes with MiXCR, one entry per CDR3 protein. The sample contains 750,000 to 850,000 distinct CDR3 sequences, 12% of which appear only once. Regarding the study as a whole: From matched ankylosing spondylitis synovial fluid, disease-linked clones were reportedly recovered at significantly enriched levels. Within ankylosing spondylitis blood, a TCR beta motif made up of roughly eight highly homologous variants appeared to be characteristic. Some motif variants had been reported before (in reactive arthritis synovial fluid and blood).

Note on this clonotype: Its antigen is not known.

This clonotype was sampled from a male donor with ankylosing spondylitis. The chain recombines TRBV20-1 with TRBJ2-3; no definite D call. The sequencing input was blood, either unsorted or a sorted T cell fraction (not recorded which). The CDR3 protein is CSAEAGTDTQYF. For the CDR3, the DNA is TGCAGTGCTGAGGCCGGGACAGATACGCAGTATTTT.